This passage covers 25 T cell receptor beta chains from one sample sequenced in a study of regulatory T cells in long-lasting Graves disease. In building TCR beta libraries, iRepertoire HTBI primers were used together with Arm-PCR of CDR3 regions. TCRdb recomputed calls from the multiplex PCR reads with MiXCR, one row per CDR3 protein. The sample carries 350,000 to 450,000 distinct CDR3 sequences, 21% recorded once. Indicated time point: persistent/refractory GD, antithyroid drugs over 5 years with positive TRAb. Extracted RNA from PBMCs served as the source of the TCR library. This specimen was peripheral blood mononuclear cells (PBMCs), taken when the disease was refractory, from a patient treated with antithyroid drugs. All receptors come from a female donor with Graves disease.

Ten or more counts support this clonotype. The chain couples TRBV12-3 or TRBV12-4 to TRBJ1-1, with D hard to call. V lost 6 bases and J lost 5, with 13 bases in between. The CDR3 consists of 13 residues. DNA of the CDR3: TGTGCCAGCAGCCCTCGGGGTCGGACTGAAGCTTTCTTT. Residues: CASSPRGRTEAFF.

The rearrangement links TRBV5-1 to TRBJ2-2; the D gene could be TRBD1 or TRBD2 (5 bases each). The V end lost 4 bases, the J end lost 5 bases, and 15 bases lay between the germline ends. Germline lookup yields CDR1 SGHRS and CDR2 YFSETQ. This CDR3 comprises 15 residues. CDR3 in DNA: TGCGCCAGCAGCCCCGCAGGAGGACAAACCGGGGAGCTGTTTTTT. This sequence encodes CASSPAGGQTGELFF.

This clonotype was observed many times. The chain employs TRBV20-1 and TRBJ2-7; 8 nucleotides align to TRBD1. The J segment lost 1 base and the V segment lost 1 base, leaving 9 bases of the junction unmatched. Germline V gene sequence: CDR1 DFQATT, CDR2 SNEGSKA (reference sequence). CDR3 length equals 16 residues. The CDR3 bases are TGCAGTGCTAGAGGGACAGGGCCCTCTTTGTCCTACGAGCAGTACTTC. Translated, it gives CSARGTGPSLSYEQYF.

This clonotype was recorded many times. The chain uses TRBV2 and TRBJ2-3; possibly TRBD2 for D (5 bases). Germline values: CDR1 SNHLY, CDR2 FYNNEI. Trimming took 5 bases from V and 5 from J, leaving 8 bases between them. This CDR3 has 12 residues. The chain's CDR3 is CASSNRGDTQYF. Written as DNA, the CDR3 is TGTGCCAGCAGTAACCGGGGAGATACGCAGTATTTT.

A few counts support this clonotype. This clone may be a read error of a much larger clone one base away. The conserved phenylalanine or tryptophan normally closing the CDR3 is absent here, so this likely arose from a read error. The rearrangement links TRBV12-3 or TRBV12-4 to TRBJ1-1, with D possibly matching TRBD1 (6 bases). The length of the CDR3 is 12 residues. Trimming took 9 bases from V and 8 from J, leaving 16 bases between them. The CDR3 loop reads CASKQGRLEAFS. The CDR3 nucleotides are TGTGCCAGTAAACAGGGTCGCCTCGAAGCTTTCTCT.

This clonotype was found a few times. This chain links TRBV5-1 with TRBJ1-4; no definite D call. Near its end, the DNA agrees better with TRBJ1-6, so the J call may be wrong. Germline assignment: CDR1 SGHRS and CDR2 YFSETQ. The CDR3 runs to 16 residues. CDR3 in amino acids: CASSLGSLLNNSPLHF. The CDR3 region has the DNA TGCGCCAGCAGCTTGGGATCGCTACTGAATAATTCACCCCTCCACTTT.

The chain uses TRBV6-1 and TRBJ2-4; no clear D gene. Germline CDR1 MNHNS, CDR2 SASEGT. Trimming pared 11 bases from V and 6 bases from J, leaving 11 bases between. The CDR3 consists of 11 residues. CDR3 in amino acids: CAAISGNIQYF. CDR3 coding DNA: TGTGCCGCTATAAGTGGAAACATTCAGTACTTC.

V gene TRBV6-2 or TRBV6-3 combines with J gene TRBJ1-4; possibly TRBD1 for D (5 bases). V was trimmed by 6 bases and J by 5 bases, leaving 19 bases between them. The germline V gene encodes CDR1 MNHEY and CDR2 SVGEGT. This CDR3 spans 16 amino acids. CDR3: CASRNDAGTANEKLFF. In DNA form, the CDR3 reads TGTGCCAGCAGGAATGATGCTGGGACGGCGAATGAAAAACTGTTTTTT.

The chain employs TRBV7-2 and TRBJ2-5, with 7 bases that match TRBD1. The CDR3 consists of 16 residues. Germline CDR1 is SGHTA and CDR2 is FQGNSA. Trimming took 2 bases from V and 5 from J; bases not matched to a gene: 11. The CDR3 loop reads CASSLHRDSLWETQYF. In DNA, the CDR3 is TGTGCCAGCAGCTTACACCGGGACAGCCTTTGGGAGACCCAGTACTTC. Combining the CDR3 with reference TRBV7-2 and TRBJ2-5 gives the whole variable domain GAGVSQSPSNKVTEKGKDVELRCDPISGHTALYWYRQSLGQGLEFLIYFQGNSAPDKSGLPSDRFSAERTGGSVSTLTIQRTQQEDSAVYLCASSLHRDSLWETQYFGPGTRLLVL.

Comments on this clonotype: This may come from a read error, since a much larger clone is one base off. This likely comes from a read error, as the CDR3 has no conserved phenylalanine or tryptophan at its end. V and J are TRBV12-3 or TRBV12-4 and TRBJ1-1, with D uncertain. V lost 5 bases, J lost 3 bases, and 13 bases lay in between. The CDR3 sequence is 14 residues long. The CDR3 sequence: CASSSQVGDTEAFL. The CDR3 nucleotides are TGTGCCAGCAGTAGCCAGGTGGGCGACACTGAAGCTTTCCTT.

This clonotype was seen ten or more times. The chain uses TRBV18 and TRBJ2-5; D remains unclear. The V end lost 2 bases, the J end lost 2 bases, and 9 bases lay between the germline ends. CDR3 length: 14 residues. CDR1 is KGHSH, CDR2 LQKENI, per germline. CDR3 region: CASSPSGRQETQYF. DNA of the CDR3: TGTGCCAGCTCACCATCCGGCAGACAAGAGACCCAGTACTTC.

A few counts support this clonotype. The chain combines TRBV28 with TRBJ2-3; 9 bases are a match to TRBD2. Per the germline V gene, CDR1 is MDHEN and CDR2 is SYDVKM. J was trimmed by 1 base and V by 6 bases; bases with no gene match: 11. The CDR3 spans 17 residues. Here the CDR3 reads CASSDSKREEGTDTQYF. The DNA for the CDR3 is TGTGCCAGCAGCGACTCTAAGCGGGAGGAGGGCACAGATACGCAGTATTTT.

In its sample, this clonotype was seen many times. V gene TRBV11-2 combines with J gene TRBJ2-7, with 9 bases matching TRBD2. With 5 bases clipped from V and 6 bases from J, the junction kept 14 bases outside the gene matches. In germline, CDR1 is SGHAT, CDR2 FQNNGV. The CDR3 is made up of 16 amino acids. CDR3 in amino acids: CASSPTRGTSSGEQYF. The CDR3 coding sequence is TGTGCCAGCAGCCCAACGCGGGGGACTAGCTCGGGCGAGCAGTACTTC. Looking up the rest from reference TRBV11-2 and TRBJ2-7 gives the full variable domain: EAGVAQSPRYKIIEKRQSVAFWCNPISGHATLYWYQQILGQGPKLLIQFQNNGVVDDSQLPKDRFSAERLKGVDSTLKIQPAKLEDSAVYLCASSPTRGTSSGEQYFGPGTRLTVT.

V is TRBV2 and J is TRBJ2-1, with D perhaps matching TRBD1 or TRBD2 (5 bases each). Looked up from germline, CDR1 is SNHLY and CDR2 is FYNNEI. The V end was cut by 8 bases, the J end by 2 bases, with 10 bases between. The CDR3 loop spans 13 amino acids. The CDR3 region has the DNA TGTGCCAGCGGATCGGGACCCTACAATGAGCAGTTCTTC. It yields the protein CASGSGPYNEQFF.

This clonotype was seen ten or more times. The DNA for the CDR3 is TGTGCCAGCAGCTCCGACATCGAGCAGTACTTC. Protein: CASSSDIEQYF. The chain uses TRBV6-1 and TRBJ2-7, with D hard to call. The germline CDR1 and CDR2 sequences are MNHNS and SASEGT. V lost 6 bases and J lost 6, with 9 bases in between. The CDR3 consists of 11 residues.

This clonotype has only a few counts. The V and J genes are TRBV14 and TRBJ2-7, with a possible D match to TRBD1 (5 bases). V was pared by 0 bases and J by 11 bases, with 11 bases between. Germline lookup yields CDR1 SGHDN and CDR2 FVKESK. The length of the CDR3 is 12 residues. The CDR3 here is CASSQEGVLKYF. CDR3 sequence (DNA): TGTGCCAGCAGCCAAGAAGGGGTCTTAAAGTACTTC.

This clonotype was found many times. The CDR3 region has the DNA TGTGCCAGCAGCTTACACAGGGTAGCTTTCTTT. It encodes CASSLHRVAFF. The chain is built from TRBV7-2 and TRBJ1-1, with D possibly being TRBD1 (6 bases). The V end was cut by 2 bases, the J end by 10 bases, with 8 bases between. Germline V gene sequence: CDR1 SGHTA, CDR2 FQGNSA. This CDR3 region has 11 residues.

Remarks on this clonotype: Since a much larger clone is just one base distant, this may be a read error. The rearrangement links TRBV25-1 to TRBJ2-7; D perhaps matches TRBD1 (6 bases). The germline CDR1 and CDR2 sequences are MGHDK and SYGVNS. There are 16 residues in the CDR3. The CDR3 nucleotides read TGTGCCGGCAGTGAATCCGGTTCACAGGGTGCCTACGAGCAGTACTTC. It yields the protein CAGSESGSQGAYEQYF.

CDR3 residues: CASSPQRASSYNEQFF. In DNA form, the CDR3 reads TGTGCCAGCAGCCCCCAGCGGGCGAGCTCCTACAATGAGCAGTTCTTC. V and J are TRBV3-1 and TRBJ2-1; TRBD2 is a possible D gene (6 bases). V lost 4 bases, J lost 0 bases, and 13 bases lay in between. CDR1 is LGHDT, CDR2 YNNKEL, per germline (reference sequence). The CDR3 has 16 residues.

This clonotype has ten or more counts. As DNA, the CDR3 is TGTGCCAGCAGTGGGACACAAGAGACCCAGTACTTC. This translates into CASSGTQETQYF. This sequence joins TRBV2 and TRBJ2-5; a weak D match, TRBD1 (5 bases). CDR3 length: 12 amino acids. Germline values: CDR1 SNHLY, CDR2 FYNNEI. Trimming stripped 4 bases from V and 2 bases from J, with 5 bases between.

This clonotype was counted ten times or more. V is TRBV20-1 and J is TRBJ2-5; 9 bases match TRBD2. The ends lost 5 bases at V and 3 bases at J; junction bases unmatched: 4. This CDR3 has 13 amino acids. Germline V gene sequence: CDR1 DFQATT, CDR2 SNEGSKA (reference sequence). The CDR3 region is CSAAPSGKETQYF. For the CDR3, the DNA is TGCAGTGCTGCCCCTAGCGGGAAAGAGACCCAGTACTTC.

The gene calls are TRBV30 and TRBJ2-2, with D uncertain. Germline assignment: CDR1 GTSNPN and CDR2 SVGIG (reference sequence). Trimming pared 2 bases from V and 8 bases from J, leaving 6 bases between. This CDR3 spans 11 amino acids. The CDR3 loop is CAWSHRGELFF. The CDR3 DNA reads TGTGCCTGGAGTCACCGTGGGGAGCTGTTTTTT.

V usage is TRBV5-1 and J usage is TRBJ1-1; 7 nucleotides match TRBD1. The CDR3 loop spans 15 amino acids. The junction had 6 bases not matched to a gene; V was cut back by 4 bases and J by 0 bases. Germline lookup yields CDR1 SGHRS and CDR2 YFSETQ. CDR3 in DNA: TGCGCCAGCAGCATGAGGGACAGTATGAACACTGAAGCTTTCTTT. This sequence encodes CASSMRDSMNTEAFF.

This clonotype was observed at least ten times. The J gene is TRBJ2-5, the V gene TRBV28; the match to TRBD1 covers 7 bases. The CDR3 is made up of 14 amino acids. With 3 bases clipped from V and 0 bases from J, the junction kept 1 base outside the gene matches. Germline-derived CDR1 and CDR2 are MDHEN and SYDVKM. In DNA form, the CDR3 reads TGTGCCAGCAGTTTCCAGGGGGACCAAGAGACCCAGTACTTC. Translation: CASSFQGDQETQYF.

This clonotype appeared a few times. Written as DNA, the CDR3 is TGTGCCAGCAGCCCCTTCAAATCGAACACCGGGGAGCTGTTTTTT. Translation: CASSPFKSNTGELFF. This chain links TRBV6-1 with TRBJ2-2; D is unresolved. V lost 6 bases to trimming and J lost 0 bases, with 11 bases between them. This CDR3 has 15 amino acids. Germline CDR1 and CDR2: MNHNS and SASEGT.